These T cell receptor beta chains were read from a single sample in a study of blood T cell repertoires in COVID-19. Assay: immunoSEQ multiplex PCR; the TCRdb copy retains only in-frame clones and omits some. The repertoire holds 100,000 or so clones, with around 90% as singletons. Specimen: peripheral blood. Receptors were obtained from a man aged 70 or older with acute or convalescent COVID-19. The CDR3 runs from the conserved cysteine through the conserved F or W. Each record gives: V gene, D gene, J gene, clone size, CDR3 DNA, CDR3 protein. D genes are given only for firm matches. Not all rows give a size; the values are once, few, many and, for expanded clones, a class.

TRBV24-1	TRBD2	TRBJ2-2	once	TGTGCCACCAGTGATTTGTGGCTAGCGGGATTGGGCGGGGAGCTGTTTTTT	CATSDLWLAGLGGELFF
TRBV2	TRBD1	TRBJ1-2	once	TGTGCCAGCAGTGGAAGGACAGGTATCTATGGCTACACCTTC	CASSGRTGIYGYTF
TRBV7-2	.	TRBJ1-1	.	TGTGCCGCAACGGGATTCACGAACACTGAAGCTTTCTTT	CAATGFTNTEAFF
TRBV5-1	.	TRBJ1-1	.	TGCGCCAGCAGCTTGGCCTCCGTGAACACTGAAGCTTTCTTT	CASSLASVNTEAFF
TRBV5-4	.	TRBJ1-1	.	TGTGCCAGCACCCGGGGTATGAACACTGAAGCTTTCTTT	CASTRGMNTEAFF
TRBV5-5	.	TRBJ2-1	.	TGTGCCAGCAGCCTTGCTGGGGGCGAGCAGTTCTTC	CASSLAGGEQFF
TRBV12-3/TRBV12-4	TRBD2	TRBJ2-5	.	TGTGCCAGCAGTCTTAGCGGGGGAGAGACCCAGTACTTC	CASSLSGGETQYF
TRBV5-4	.	TRBJ1-1	.	TGTGCCAGCAGCTTGGAGGGAGGTCAGGGTTCGGACACTGAAGCTTTCTTT	CASSLEGGQGSDTEAFF
TRBV6-4	TRBD1	TRBJ1-3	.	TGTGCCAGCAGTGAAGAGGGGGCCCGCTCTGGAAACACCATATATTTT	CASSEEGARSGNTIYF
TRBV7-2	TRBD2	TRBJ2-2	.	TGTGCCAGCAGCACCCGGACTAGCGGGGGGCCTGGGGAGCTGTTTTTT	CASSTRTSGGPGELFF
TRBV5-5	.	TRBJ2-7	.	TGTGCCAGCAGCTGGACCGGGACAAACTACGAGCAGTACTTC	CASSWTGTNYEQYF
TRBV7-9	TRBD1	TRBJ1-4	.	TGTGCCAGCAGCCCCGGGACAGGGGGCTCGGAAAAACTGTTTTTT	CASSPGTGGSEKLFF
TRBV5-1	TRBD1	TRBJ1-6	.	TGCGCCAGCAGCTTCGGGGACAGGGTGGCCTATAATTCACCCCTCCACTTT	CASSFGDRVAYNSPLHF
TRBV7-9	.	TRBJ2-3	once	TGTGCCAGCAGCTTTGGGGGTGGGAGGACAGATACGCAGTATTTT	CASSFGGGRTDTQYF
TRBV6-2/TRBV6-3	TRBD2	TRBJ2-3	.	TGTGCCAGCAGTTACTCAGGGACTAGCGGTAGGGTTACGCAGTATTTT	CASSYSGTSGRVTQYF
TRBV18	.	TRBJ2-3	.	TGTGCCAGCTCACCACCGGCTTCGGGAACAGATACGCAGTATTTT	CASSPPASGTDTQYF
TRBV5-5	TRBD1	TRBJ2-7	.	TGTGCCAGCAGCTTGATGTCAGGGACAGCCGAATCCTACGAGCAGTACTTC	CASSLMSGTAESYEQYF
TRBV19	.	TRBJ1-5	.	TGTGCCAGTACCTCCCAGGATCAGCCCCAGCATTTT	CASTSQDQPQHF
TRBV12-3/TRBV12-4	.	TRBJ2-7	.	TGTGCCAGCAGTTTAGCTGGGAGGGAGCAGTACTTC	CASSLAGREQYF
TRBV2	.	TRBJ1-5	.	TGTGCCAGCAGCGAACAGGGAAGCAGGCAGCCCCAGCATTTT	CASSEQGSRQPQHF
TRBV18	.	TRBJ2-7	.	TGTGCCAGCTCGCAAACCTCTATTAACTCCTACGAGCAGTACTTC	CASSQTSINSYEQYF
TRBV27	TRBD1	TRBJ2-1	.	TGTGCCAGCAGTTTACAGGGGGAGACGTACAATGAGCAGTTCTTC	CASSLQGETYNEQFF
TRBV7-8	.	TRBJ1-1	.	TGTGCCAGCAGCTTAGCGCGAACCGGGAACACTGAAGCTTTCTTT	CASSLARTGNTEAFF
TRBV4-2	TRBD2	TRBJ2-2	.	TGTGCCAGCAGCCAAGCCGAGGGGAGCGGGAGGGCCGGAGGGGAGCTGTTTTTT	CASSQAEGSGRAGGELFF
TRBV4-3	TRBD2	TRBJ2-3	.	TGCGCCAGCAGCCAAGGAGCGGGGATGAGCACAGATACGCAGTATTTT	CASSQGAGMSTDTQYF
TRBV5-8	.	TRBJ1-1	.	TGTGCCAGCAGCTTGGTGAGAGACACTGAAGCTTTCTTT	CASSLVRDTEAFF
TRBV10-1	.	TRBJ1-4	.	TGCGCCAGCAGTGTTCCCGGGGATGAAAAACTGTTTTTT	CASSVPGDEKLFF
TRBV7-2	TRBD1	TRBJ1-2	.	TGTGCCAGCAGCTTAGTCGCAGGGGGCGTAGGCTACACCTTC	CASSLVAGGVGYTF
TRBV10-1	TRBD1	TRBJ2-2	.	TGCGCCAGCAGTGAGAGCGGGACAGGGGTCACCGGGGAGCTGTTTTTT	CASSESGTGVTGELFF
TRBV11-2	.	TRBJ2-2	.	TGTGCCAGCAGCTCAAACACCGGGGAGCTGTTTTTT	CASSSNTGELFF
TRBV5-1	TRBD2	TRBJ2-1	once	TGCGCCAGCAGCTTTCGACTAGCGGGGCGGAATGAGCAGTTCTTC	CASSFRLAGRNEQFF
TRBV7-9	.	TRBJ2-5	few	TGTGCCAGCAGCTTCGGGGAGACCCAGTACTTC	CASSFGETQYF
TRBV12-5	TRBD2	TRBJ2-7	.	TGTGCTAGTGGTTTGGTGGGACTAGCGGGGACCTCCTACGAGCAGTACTTC	CASGLVGLAGTSYEQYF
TRBV24-1	TRBD1	TRBJ2-1	.	TGTGCCACCAGTGGAGAGACAGGGCTAAACAATGAGCAGTTCTTC	CATSGETGLNNEQFF
TRBV29-1	.	TRBJ1-2	once	TGCAGCGTTGCCCAGGACAGCCTAAACTATGGCTACACCTTC	CSVAQDSLNYGYTF
TRBV6-5	.	TRBJ1-2	.	TGTGCCAGCAGTTACTCGATTGGGACATGGGGCTACACCTTC	CASSYSIGTWGYTF
TRBV5-1	TRBD1	TRBJ2-7	.	TGCGCCAGCAGCTCAGGACAGGGCTACGAGCAGTACTTC	CASSSGQGYEQYF
TRBV2	TRBD1	TRBJ2-7	.	TGTGCCAGCTGGGGGGGGACAGGGTACTACGAGCAGTACTTC	CASWGGTGYYEQYF
TRBV7-9	TRBD1	TRBJ1-2	.	TGTGCCAGCAGCGTGGGACAGGGGGGCTATGGCTACACCTTC	CASSVGQGGYGYTF
TRBV7-8	TRBD1	TRBJ1-4	once	TGTGCCAGCAGCACCGGCTACCGGGACAGGGGGCTTTTAGGGGAAAAACTGTTTTTT	CASSTGYRDRGLLGEKLFF
TRBV24-1	.	TRBJ2-1	.	TGTGCCACCAGTGATTACCAGGGGGCGGGCAGCGCGGGAGTGGGGGGTGAGCAGTTCTTC	CATSDYQGAGSAGVGGEQFF
TRBV28	.	TRBJ2-7	.	TGTGCCAGCAAACCGACAGGCCCCGGGACCCTCTCCTACGAGCAGTACTTC	CASKPTGPGTLSYEQYF
TRBV13	TRBD2	TRBJ2-3	.	TGTGCCAGCAGCTTACGGGGACTAGCGGGAGAGGTAGATACGCAGTATTTT	CASSLRGLAGEVDTQYF
TRBV27	.	TRBJ2-1	.	TGTGCCAGCAGTTTACCCAGTGAGCAGTTCTTC	CASSLPSEQFF
TRBV6-5	.	TRBJ2-2	.	TGTGCCAGCAGTTACGACGGGAGAAATACCGGGGAGCTGTTTTTT	CASSYDGRNTGELFF
TRBV6-4	.	TRBJ2-4	.	TGTGCCAGCAGTGACACGTCGTCAGGGCAAAACATTCAGTACTTC	CASSDTSSGQNIQYF
TRBV19	.	TRBJ1-1	.	TGTGCCAGCGCCTCCAGGGGCGCGAACACTGAAGCTTTCTTT	CASASRGANTEAFF
TRBV5-5	TRBD1	TRBJ2-1	.	TGTGCCAGCAGCCTAGGGACAGGGGGCAATGAGCAGTTCTTC	CASSLGTGGNEQFF
TRBV3-1/TRBV3-2	TRBD1	TRBJ1-2	once	TGTGCCAGCAGCCGAGACAGGGGTGGTGGCTACACCTTC	CASSRDRGGGYTF
TRBV11-2	TRBD1	TRBJ1-5	.	TGTGCCAGCAGCAGACAGGGGGCATCAAATCAGCCCCAGCATTTT	CASSRQGASNQPQHF
TRBV4-1	TRBD2	TRBJ2-3	.	TGCGCCAGCAGCCAAGAACGGGGGGGCTTAGATACGCAGTATTTT	CASSQERGGLDTQYF
TRBV29-1	TRBD1	TRBJ1-2	few	TGCAGCGTCCGGGGACAGGGTGATGGCTACACCTTC	CSVRGQGDGYTF
TRBV12-3/TRBV12-4	.	TRBJ1-1	.	TGTGCCAGCAGTTATGGTCAGTTGGAAGCTTTCTTT	CASSYGQLEAFF
TRBV5-1	TRBD1	TRBJ2-3	once	TGCGCCAGCAGCTTGTCCCCTGGGACAGGCTTTGGCACAGATACGCAGTATTTT	CASSLSPGTGFGTDTQYF
TRBV4-3	.	TRBJ1-5	.	TGCGCCAGCAGCCAAGATTGGGGGCCGGGTCAGCCCCAGCATTTT	CASSQDWGPGQPQHF
TRBV12-3/TRBV12-4	.	TRBJ1-5	.	TGTGCCAGCCGAAGACAGGACCATCAGCCCCAGCATTTT	CASRRQDHQPQHF
TRBV13	.	TRBJ1-1	.	TGTGCCAGCAGCTTGCGTGGCGCAGGCACTGAAGCTTTCTTT	CASSLRGAGTEAFF
TRBV19	TRBD1	TRBJ1-5	.	TGTGCCAGCCGGGGACAGGGGAGCAATCAGCCCCAGCATTTT	CASRGQGSNQPQHF
TRBV28	TRBD1	TRBJ2-1	.	TGTGCCAGCAGATCCAATCCACAGGGGTCCTACAATGAGCAGTTCTTC	CASRSNPQGSYNEQFF